This TCR beta chain was obtained from a study of blood T cells in healthy people across ages. J lost 3 bases, V lost 2 bases, and 7 bases had no gene match. CDR1 and CDR2 (germline): SGHTA, FQGNSA. CDR3 length equals 17 residues. Note on this clonotype: The antigen remains undetermined.

Whole-study findings and limits: Estimated diversity, derived from one million T cells, was regarded as an underestimate. No conclusive comparison of naive versus antigen-experienced cells was possible with unsorted PBMCs. Diversity was higher, and naive CD4+ cells more numerous, in long-lived donors than in aged donors.

Isolating PBMCs gave at least 6.5 million of these cells per sample. A second PCR, run for roughly 7 to 11 cycles, used a sample-barcoded 5' primer plus a J-beta primer mix. TCRdb processed the 5' RACE reads anew with MiXCR; each CDR3 protein has one entry. The sample lists more than 650,000 distinct CDR3 sequences; roughly 50% were seen once. The clonotype comes from a man of 80 years or more in good health. The genes are TRBV7-2 and TRBJ1-5; 10 bases line up with TRBD1. Sequencing was performed on blood. CDR3 DNA: TGTGCCAGCAGCTTACGCCCGGACAGGGGGACCAATCAGCCCCAGCATTTT. Protein sequence: CASSLRPDRGTNQPQHF.